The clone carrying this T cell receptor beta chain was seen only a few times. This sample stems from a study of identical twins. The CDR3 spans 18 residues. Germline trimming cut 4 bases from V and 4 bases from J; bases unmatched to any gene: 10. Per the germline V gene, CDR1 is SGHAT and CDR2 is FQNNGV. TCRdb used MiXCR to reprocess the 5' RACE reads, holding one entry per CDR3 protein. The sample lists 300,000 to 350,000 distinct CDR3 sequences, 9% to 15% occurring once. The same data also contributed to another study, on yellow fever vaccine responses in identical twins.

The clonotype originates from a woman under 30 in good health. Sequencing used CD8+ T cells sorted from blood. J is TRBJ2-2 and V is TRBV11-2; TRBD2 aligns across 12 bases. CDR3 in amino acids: CASSSRLAGDGRTGELFF. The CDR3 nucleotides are TGTGCCAGCAGCTCTAGACTAGCGGGAGATGGTCGCACCGGGGAGCTGTTTTTT.